This TCR beta chain was observed in a study of identical twins. Findings of the study overall: Where out-of-frame alpha sequences were twin-shared, they showed excess low generation probability. Monozygotic twin pairs showed more out-of-frame TCR alpha sharing than models estimated.

This clonotype came up many times. Its antigen is not known. MiXCR was run by TCRdb on the 5' RACE reads, yielding one entry per CDR3 protein. This sample has fewer than 650,000 distinct CDR3 sequences, with under 8.5% found just once. This CDR3 has 14 residues. V was trimmed by 4 bases and J by 12 bases, leaving 19 bases between them. Germline V lookup: CDR1 SEHNR, CDR2 FQNEAQ (reference sequence). These same data were also listed under a study on yellow fever vaccine responses in identical twins.

V gene TRBV7-9 combines with J gene TRBJ2-1; D perhaps matches TRBD1 (7 bases). This sequence originates from a woman aged 18-30 years in good health. The sample was PBMCs. In DNA form, the CDR3 reads TGTGCCAGCAGCTCCAACCCCGCAGGGGGGAGGCAGTTCTTC. Amino acid sequence: CASSSNPAGGRQFF.